This T cell receptor (beta chain) appears in the sequencing data of a study of shared clonotypes between healthy human individuals. The CDR3 extends over 19 amino acids. Germline V CDR1 and CDR2: SGHVS, FQNEAQ. V lost 5 bases and J lost 2; bases outside the gene matches: 12. Naive CD8 cells were CD45RO-negative, positively selected for CCR7, excluding terminally differentiated effector memory CD45RA+ cells. The assay was immunoSEQ multiplex PCR, and TCRdb's table has in-frame clones only and misses some. The data contain about 2 million clones, approximately 94% of them seen just once; the ten biggest clones take up about 1.1%.

The sequence was collected from a man aged 18 to 30 in good health. Sequenced: naive CD8+ T cells sorted from blood. The chain employs TRBV7-8 and TRBJ2-1; the match to TRBD2 covers 13 bases. The CDR3 spells CASSHGLAGDQSAYNEQFF. In DNA form, the CDR3 reads TGTGCCAGCAGCCACGGACTAGCGGGAGATCAGTCCGCCTACAATGAGCAGTTCTTC.